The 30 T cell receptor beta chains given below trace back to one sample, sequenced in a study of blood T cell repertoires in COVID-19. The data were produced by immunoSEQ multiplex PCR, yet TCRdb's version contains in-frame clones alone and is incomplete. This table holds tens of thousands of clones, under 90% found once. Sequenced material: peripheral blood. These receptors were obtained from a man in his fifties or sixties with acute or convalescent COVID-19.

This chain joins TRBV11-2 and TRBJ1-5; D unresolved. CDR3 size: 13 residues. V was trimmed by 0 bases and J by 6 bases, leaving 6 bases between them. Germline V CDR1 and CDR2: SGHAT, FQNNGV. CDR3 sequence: CASSLEGSQPQHF. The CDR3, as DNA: TGTGCCAGCAGCTTAGAGGGGAGTCAGCCCCAGCATTTT. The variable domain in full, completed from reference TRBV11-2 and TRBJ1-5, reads EAGVAQSPRYKIIEKRQSVAFWCNPISGHATLYWYQQILGQGPKLLIQFQNNGVVDDSQLPKDRFSAERLKGVDSTLKIQPAKLEDSAVYLCASSLEGSQPQHFGDGTRLSIL.

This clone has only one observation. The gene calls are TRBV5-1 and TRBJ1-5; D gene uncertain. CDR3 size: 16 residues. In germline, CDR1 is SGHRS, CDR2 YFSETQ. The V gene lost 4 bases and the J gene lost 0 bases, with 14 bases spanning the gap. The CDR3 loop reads CASSLNEYDSNQPQHF. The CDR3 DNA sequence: TGCGCCAGCAGCCTAAACGAGTATGATAGCAATCAGCCCCAGCATTTT.

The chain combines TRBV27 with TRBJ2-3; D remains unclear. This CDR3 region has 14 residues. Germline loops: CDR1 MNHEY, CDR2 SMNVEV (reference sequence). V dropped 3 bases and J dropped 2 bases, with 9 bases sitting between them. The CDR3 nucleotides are TGTGCCAGCAGTTTTCTAGGATACACAGATACGCAGTATTTT. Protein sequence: CASSFLGYTDTQYF.

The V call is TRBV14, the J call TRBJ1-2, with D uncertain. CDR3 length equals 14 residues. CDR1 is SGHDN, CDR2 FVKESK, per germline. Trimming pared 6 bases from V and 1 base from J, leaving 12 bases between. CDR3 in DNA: TGTGCCAGCAGTCCCGGGAGCCTTAACTATGGCTACACCTTC. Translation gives CASSPGSLNYGYTF.

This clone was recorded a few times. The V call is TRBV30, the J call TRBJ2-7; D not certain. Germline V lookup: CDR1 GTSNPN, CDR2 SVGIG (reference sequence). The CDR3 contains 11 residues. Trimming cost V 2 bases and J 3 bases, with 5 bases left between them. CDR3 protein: CAWSPLYEQYF. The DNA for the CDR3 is TGTGCCTGGAGTCCTCTCTACGAGCAGTACTTC.

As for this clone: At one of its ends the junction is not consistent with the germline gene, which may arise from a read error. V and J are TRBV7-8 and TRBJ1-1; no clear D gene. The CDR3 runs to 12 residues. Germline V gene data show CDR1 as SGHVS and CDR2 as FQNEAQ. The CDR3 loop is CASSLVNSEAFF. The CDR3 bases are TGTGCCAGCAGCTTAGTTAACAGTGAAGCTTTCTTT.

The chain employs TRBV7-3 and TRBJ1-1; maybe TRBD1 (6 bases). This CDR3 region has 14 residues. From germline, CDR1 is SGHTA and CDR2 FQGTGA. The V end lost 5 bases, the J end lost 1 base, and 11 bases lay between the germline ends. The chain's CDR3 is CASSQGTRNTEAFF. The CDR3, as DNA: TGTGCCAGCAGCCAAGGGACAAGGAACACTGAAGCTTTCTTT.

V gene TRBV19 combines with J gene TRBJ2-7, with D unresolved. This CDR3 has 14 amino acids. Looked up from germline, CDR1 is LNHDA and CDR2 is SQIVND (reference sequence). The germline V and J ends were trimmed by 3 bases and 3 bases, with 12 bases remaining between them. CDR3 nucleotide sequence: TGTGCCAGTAGTATTGTGGGCGATTACTACGAGCAGTACTTC. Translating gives CASSIVGDYYEQYF.

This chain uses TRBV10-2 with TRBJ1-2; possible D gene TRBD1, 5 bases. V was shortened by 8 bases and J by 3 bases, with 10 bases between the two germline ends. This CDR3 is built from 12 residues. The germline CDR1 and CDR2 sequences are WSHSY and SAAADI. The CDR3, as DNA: TGCGCCAGCGAAGGGGCGGACTATGGCTACACCTTC. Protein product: CASEGADYGYTF.

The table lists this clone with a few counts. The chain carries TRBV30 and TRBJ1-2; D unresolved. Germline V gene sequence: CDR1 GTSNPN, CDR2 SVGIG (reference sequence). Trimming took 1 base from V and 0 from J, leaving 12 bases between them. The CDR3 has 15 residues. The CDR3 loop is CAWSDEGSTNYGYTF. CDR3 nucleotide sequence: TGTGCCTGGAGTGACGAGGGATCGACTAACTATGGCTACACCTTC.

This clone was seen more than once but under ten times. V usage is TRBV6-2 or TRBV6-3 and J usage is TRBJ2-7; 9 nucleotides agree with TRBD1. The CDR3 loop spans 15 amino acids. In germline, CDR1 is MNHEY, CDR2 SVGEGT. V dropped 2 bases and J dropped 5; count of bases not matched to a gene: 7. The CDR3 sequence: CASSYAGTGKNEQYF. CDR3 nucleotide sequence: TGTGCCAGCAGTTACGCCGGGACAGGGAAAAACGAGCAGTACTTC.

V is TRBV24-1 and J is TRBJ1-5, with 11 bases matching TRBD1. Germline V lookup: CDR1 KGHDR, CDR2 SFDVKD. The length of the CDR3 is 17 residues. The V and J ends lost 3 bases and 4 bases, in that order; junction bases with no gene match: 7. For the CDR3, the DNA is TGTGCCACCAGTGATGCGTCCGGGACAGGGGGTAATCAGCCCCAGCATTTT. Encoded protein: CATSDASGTGGNQPQHF.

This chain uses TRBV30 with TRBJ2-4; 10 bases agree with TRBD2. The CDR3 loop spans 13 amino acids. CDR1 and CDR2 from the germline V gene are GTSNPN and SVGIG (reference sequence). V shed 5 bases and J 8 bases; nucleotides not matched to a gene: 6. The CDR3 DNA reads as TGTGCCTGGGCTAGCGGGGGCCCCCACATTCAGTACTTC. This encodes CAWASGGPHIQYF.

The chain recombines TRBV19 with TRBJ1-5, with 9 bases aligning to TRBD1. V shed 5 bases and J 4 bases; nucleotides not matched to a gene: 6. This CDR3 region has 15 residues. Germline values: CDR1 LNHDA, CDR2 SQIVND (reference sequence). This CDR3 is CASSAAGTGNQPQHF. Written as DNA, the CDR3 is TGTGCCAGTAGTGCCGCCGGGACAGGGAATCAGCCCCAGCATTTT.

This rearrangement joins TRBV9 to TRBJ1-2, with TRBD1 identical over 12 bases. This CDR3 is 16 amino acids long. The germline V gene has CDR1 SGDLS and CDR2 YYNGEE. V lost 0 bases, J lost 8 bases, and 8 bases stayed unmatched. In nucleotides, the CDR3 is TGTGCCAGCAGCGTAGCTGGGACAGGGGGCGTACGAGGCTACACCTTC. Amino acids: CASSVAGTGGVRGYTF. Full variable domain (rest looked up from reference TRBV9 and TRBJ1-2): DSGVTQTPKHLITATGQRVTLRCSPRSGDLSVYWYQQSLDQGLQFLIQYYNGEERAKGNILERFSAQQFPDLHSELNLSSLELGDSALYFCASSVAGTGGVRGYTFGSGTRLTVV.

The CDR3: CASSSQKNTEAFF. CDR3 coding DNA: TGTGCCAGCAGCTCACAGAAGAACACTGAAGCTTTCTTT. The chain is built from TRBV7-3 and TRBJ1-1; D unclear. The CDR3 covers 13 residues. V lost 4 bases, J lost 1 base, and 7 bases lay in between. Germline CDR1 reads SGHTA; CDR2 reads FQGTGA.

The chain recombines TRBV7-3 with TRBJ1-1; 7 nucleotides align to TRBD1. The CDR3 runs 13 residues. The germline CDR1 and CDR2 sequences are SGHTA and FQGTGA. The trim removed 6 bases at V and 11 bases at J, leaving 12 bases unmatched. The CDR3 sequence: CASSSTGLLDAFF. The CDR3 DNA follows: TGTGCCAGCAGTTCGACAGGGCTGTTGGATGCTTTCTTT.

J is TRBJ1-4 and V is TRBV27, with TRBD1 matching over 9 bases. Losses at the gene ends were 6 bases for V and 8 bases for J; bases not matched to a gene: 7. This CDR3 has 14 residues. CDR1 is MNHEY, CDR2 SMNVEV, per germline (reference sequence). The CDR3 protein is CASSRTGEREKLFF. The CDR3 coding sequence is TGTGCCAGCAGCCGGACAGGGGAGCGGGAAAAACTGTTTTTT.

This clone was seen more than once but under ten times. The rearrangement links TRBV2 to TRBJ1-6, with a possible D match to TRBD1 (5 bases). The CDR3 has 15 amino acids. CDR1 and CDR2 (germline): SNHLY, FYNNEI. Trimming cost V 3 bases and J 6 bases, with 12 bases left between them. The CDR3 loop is CASSEQGSSNSPLHF. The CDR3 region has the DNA TGTGCCAGCAGTGAGCAGGGCTCTAGTAATTCACCCCTCCACTTT.

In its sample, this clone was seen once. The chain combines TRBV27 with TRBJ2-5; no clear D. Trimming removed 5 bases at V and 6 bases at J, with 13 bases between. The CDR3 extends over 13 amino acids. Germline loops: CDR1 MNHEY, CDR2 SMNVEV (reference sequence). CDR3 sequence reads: CASSDHRTQTQYF. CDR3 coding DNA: TGTGCCAGCAGTGATCACCGAACACAGACCCAGTACTTC.

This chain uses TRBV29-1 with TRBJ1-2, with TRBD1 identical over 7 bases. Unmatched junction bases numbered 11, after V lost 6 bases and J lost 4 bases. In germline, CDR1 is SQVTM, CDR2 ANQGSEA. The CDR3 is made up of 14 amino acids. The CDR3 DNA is TGCAGCGTGCCCGGGACAGCTCCTTCCTATGGCTACACCTTC. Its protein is CSVPGTAPSYGYTF.

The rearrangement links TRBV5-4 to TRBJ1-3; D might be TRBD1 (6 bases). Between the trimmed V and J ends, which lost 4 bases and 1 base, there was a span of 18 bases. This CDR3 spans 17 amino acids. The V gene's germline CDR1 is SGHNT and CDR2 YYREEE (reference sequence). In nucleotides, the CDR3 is TGTGCCAGCAGCAAAGGTTTAGGGGGAGAATCTGGAAACACCATATATTTT. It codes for CASSKGLGGESGNTIYF. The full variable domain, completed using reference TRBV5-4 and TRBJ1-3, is ETGVTQSPTHLIKTRGQQVTLRCSSQSGHNTVSWYQQALGQGPQFIFQYYREEENGRGNFPPRFSGLQFPNYSSELNVNALELDDSALYLCASSKGLGGESGNTIYFGEGSWLTVV.

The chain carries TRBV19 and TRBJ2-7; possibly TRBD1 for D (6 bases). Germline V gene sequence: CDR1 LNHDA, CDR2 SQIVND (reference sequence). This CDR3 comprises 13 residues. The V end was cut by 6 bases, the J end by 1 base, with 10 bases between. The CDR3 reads CASRGQTSYEQYF. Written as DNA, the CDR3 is TGTGCCAGTAGGGGACAAACATCCTACGAGCAGTACTTC.

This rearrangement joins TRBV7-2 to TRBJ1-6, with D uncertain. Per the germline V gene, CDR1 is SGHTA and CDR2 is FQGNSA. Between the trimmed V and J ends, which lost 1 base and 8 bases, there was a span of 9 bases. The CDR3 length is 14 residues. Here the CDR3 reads CASSLVPRYSPLHF. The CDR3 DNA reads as TGTGCCAGCAGCTTAGTTCCTCGGTATTCACCCCTCCACTTT.

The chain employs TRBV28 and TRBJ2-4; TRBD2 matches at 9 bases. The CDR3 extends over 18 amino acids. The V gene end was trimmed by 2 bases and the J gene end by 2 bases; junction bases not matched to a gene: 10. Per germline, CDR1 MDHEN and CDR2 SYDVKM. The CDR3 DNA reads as TGTGCCAGCAGTTTAGGGGGAGTAGCGGGGGCCCCCAAAAACATTCAGTACTTC. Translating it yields CASSLGGVAGAPKNIQYF.

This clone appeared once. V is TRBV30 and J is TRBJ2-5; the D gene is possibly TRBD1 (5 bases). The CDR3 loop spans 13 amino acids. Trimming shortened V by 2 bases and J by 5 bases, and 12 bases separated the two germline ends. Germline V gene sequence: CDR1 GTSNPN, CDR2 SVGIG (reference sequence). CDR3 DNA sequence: TGTGCCTGGAGTTTTATGGGGCGGGAGACCCAGTACTTC. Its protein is CAWSFMGRETQYF.

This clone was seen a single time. The CDR3 reads CASSSLGQGAYGYTF. The CDR3 nucleotides read TGCGCCAGCAGCTCCTTAGGACAGGGGGCCTATGGCTACACCTTC. This rearrangement joins TRBV5-1 to TRBJ1-2; 11 positions agree with TRBD1. The germline gives CDR1 SGHRS, CDR2 YFSETQ. The CDR3 is 15 residues long. The ends lost 3 bases at V and 4 bases at J; junction bases unmatched: 5. Full variable domain (rest looked up from reference TRBV5-1 and TRBJ1-2): KAGVTQTPRYLIKTRGQQVTLSCSPISGHRSVSWYQQTPGQGLQFLFEYFSETQRNKGNFPGRFSGRQFSNSRSEMNVSTLELGDSALYLCASSSLGQGAYGYTFGSGTRLTVV.

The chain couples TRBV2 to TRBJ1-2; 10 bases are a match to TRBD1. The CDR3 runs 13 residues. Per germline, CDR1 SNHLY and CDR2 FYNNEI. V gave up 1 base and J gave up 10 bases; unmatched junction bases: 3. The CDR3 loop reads CASSEGTGGIYTF. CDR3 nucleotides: TGTGCCAGCAGTGAAGGGACAGGGGGAATCTACACCTTC.

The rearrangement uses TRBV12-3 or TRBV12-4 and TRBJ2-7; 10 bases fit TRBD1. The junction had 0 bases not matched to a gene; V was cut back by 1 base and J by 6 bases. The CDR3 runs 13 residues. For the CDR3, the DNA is TGTGCCAGCAGTTTAGGGACAGGGGGCGAGCAGTACTTC. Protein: CASSLGTGGEQYF.

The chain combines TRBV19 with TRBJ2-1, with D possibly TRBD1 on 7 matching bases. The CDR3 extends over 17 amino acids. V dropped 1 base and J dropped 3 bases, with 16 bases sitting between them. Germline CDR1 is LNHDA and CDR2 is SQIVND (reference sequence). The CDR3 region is CASSIGWRDRGYNEQFF. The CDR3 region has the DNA TGTGCCAGTAGTATAGGTTGGAGGGACAGAGGCTACAATGAGCAGTTCTTC.